A selection of T cell receptor beta chains follows, all from one sample in a study of Ad26.COV2.S vaccination and SARS-CoV-2 variants. Produced via immunoSEQ multiplex PCR; TCRdb's table is partial and in-frame only. The data contain 400,000 to 500,000 clones, approximately 88% of them singletons. The input for sequencing was peripheral blood, taken in a trial of Ad26.COV2.S vaccine versus placebo. The origin of the receptors is a person between 18 and 65 years old who received the Ad26.COV2.S COVID-19 vaccine or a placebo. CDR3s include the opening cysteine and the closing phenylalanine or tryptophan. A D gene is named only where the DNA matches it firmly. A row's size may be missing; if present it is once, few, many or a size class.

TRBV5-4	TRBJ2-5	TRBD2	once	TGTGCCAGCAGCGTGGATAGCGGGGGGGCCCGAGAGACCCAGTACTTC	CASSVDSGGARETQYF
TRBV5-6	TRBJ2-7	TRBD1	-	TGTGCCAGCAGGATCAGGGGACAGCCTTATGAGCAGTACTTC	CASRIRGQPYEQYF
TRBV9	TRBJ2-3	TRBD2	few	TGTGCCAGCAGCGTCTCTAGCGGGGGAGCCGATACGCAGTATTTT	CASSVSSGGADTQYF
TRBV7-9	TRBJ1-4	TRBD1	-	TGTGCCAGCAGCTTAACCAGGGGGCTTGAAAAACTGTTTTTT	CASSLTRGLEKLFF
TRBV5-4	TRBJ2-4	-	-	TGTGCCAGCAGCTCGGGGGCTACGGCCAAAAACATTCAGTACTTC	CASSSGATAKNIQYF
TRBV6-5	TRBJ1-2	-	-	TGTGCCAGCAGTCGGACAACTCGATCTAACTATGGCTACACCTTC	CASSRTTRSNYGYTF
TRBV12-3/TRBV12-4	TRBJ1-1	-	-	TGTGCCAGCAGTATACGGAGGAACACTGAAGCTTTCTTT	CASSIRRNTEAFF
TRBV18	TRBJ1-1	-	-	TGTGCCAGCTCCCGGGGGCCCGGGGACACTGAAGCTTTCTTT	CASSRGPGDTEAFF
TRBV5-1	TRBJ2-2	-	-	TGCGCCAGCACCCCGGGCAGGGCTCGCACCGGGGAGCTGTTTTTT	CASTPGRARTGELFF
TRBV6-4	TRBJ1-1	-	few	TGTGCCAGCAGTATTACAGCGAACACTGAAGCTTTCTTT	CASSITANTEAFF
TRBV11-1	TRBJ2-4	-	-	TGTGCCAGCAGCTTAGAGTCGTGGCACATTCAGTACTTC	CASSLESWHIQYF
TRBV7-9	TRBJ2-3	TRBD2	-	TGTGCCAGCAGAACTTGGGGGGGGACAGATACGCAGTATTTT	CASRTWGGTDTQYF
TRBV6-6	TRBJ1-6	-	-	TGTGCCAGCACCCTACAGTCCAGCTCCTATAATTCACCCCTCCACTTT	CASTLQSSSYNSPLHF
TRBV19	TRBJ2-2	-	once	TGTGCCAGTAAGAGAGGGACACTTCGCGCCGGGGAGCTGTTTTTT	CASKRGTLRAGELFF
TRBV19	TRBJ2-7	TRBD1	-	TGTGCCAGTAGGAGCAGGGGGCACGAGCAGTACTTC	CASRSRGHEQYF
TRBV5-1	TRBJ2-3	-	-	TGCGCCAGCAGCTTGGTAACCCGCACAGATACGCAGTATTTT	CASSLVTRTDTQYF
TRBV19	TRBJ1-1	-	-	TGTGCCAGTAGTATCCCATCAGTGAACACTGAAGCTTTCTTT	CASSIPSVNTEAFF
TRBV3-1/TRBV3-2	TRBJ2-1	-	-	TGTGCCAGCAGCCAGCTGTACAATGAGCAGTTCTTC	CASSQLYNEQFF
TRBV3-1/TRBV3-2	TRBJ2-7	-	-	TGTGCCAGCAGCAAATCAGGGAGCGAGCAGTACTTC	CASSKSGSEQYF
TRBV6-5	TRBJ2-7	-	-	TGTGCCAGCAGTTTCGACCGGGACAAGCAGTACTTC	CASSFDRDKQYF
TRBV5-1	TRBJ1-2	-	-	TGCGCCAGCAGCTCTCGAGGGGACTATGGCTACACCTTC	CASSSRGDYGYTF
TRBV3-1/TRBV3-2	TRBJ1-6	-	-	TGTGCCAGCAGCCAAAATGGAAATTCACCCCTCCACTTT	CASSQNGNSPLHF
TRBV7-2	TRBJ2-4	-	-	TGTGCCAGCAGCTCTTGGCCCCAGTGGTCCAAAAACATTCAGTACTTC	CASSSWPQWSKNIQYF
TRBV5-4	TRBJ2-7	TRBD1	-	TGTGCCAGCAGCTTACGGAGGACAGGGGGCTCCTACGAGCAGTACTTC	CASSLRRTGGSYEQYF
TRBV2	TRBJ1-2	TRBD1	-	TGTGCCAGCTCCAGGGGGACTTATGGCTACACCTTC	CASSRGTYGYTF
TRBV6-2/TRBV6-3	TRBJ1-6	TRBD1	-	TGTGCCAGCAGTAAACGGACAGGGAAGAATTCACCCCTCCACTTT	CASSKRTGKNSPLHF
TRBV27	TRBJ2-1	-	once	TGTGCCAGCAGTTCCGGGACCACCACCCCCGTGGGGCAGTTCTTC	CASSSGTTTPVGQFF
TRBV2	TRBJ1-6	-	-	TGTGCCAGCAGCTGGGGGAAGGATAATTCACCCCTCCACTTT	CASSWGKDNSPLHF
TRBV27	TRBJ1-6	-	-	TGTGCCAGCAGTTTTGACAGAAATTCACCCCTCCACTTT	CASSFDRNSPLHF
TRBV6-2/TRBV6-3	TRBJ2-7	TRBD2	-	TGTGCCAGCAGCGGGGGGAGGGACGGGAGCGACGAGCAGTACTTC	CASSGGRDGSDEQYF
TRBV29-1	TRBJ2-1	-	-	TGCAGCGTTGAAGATGCAGCGGGTCTCCCTGAGCAGTTCTTC	CSVEDAAGLPEQFF
TRBV7-9	TRBJ2-1	-	-	TGTGCCAGCAGCTTGAGCGGTTTGACTGGTGAGCAGTTCTTC	CASSLSGLTGEQFF
TRBV5-4	TRBJ2-7	TRBD2	-	TGTGCCAGCAGCACGGGGGGAAGCTCCTACGAGCAGTACTTC	CASSTGGSSYEQYF
TRBV30	TRBJ2-3	TRBD2	-	TGTGCCTGGAGTGTCGAACTAGCGGGGAGCACAGATACGCAGTATTTT	CAWSVELAGSTDTQYF
TRBV18	TRBJ1-4	-	-	TGTGCCAGCTCACCAAGGCAGGGCTCAACTAATGAAAAACTGTTTTTT	CASSPRQGSTNEKLFF
TRBV19	TRBJ1-6	-	-	TGTGCCAGTAGTATAGATGCAGGCCCTTCACCCCTCCACTTT	CASSIDAGPSPLHF
TRBV12-5	TRBJ2-3	-	-	TGTGCTAGTGGTTTGGAATTCTCAGATACGCAGTATTTT	CASGLEFSDTQYF
TRBV5-1	TRBJ2-3	-	-	TGCGCCAGCAGCTCCCCGGACAGCACAGATACGCAGTATTTT	CASSSPDSTDTQYF
TRBV19	TRBJ2-5	-	-	TGTGCCAGTAGTATAGACGGCAGGGGTCAAGAGACCCAGTACTTC	CASSIDGRGQETQYF
TRBV9	TRBJ2-1	-	-	TGTGCCAGCAGCACACGGGACACTTCCTACAATGAGCAGTTCTTC	CASSTRDTSYNEQFF
TRBV30	TRBJ2-1	TRBD1	-	TGTGCCTGGAGTCGAACGGGACAGGGTGGGGGGAATGAGCAGTTCTTC	CAWSRTGQGGGNEQFF
TRBV7-6	TRBJ1-2	TRBD1	-	TGTGCCAGCAGCCCCCAGGAGGGGGCAAGTGGCTACACCTTC	CASSPQEGASGYTF
TRBV28	TRBJ1-2	-	-	TGTGCCAGCCGAGGCTCGACAGCGGACACCTTC	CASRGSTADTF
TRBV19	TRBJ1-1	-	-	TGTGCCAGTAGCGTGAATGGGGGAGCGCCGGCCCCCGAAGCTTTCTTT	CASSVNGGAPAPEAFF
TRBV2	TRBJ1-1	-	-	TGTGCCAGCAACGACAGGATCTACACTGAAGCTTTCTTT	CASNDRIYTEAFF
TRBV12-3/TRBV12-4	TRBJ2-1	-	-	TGTGCCAGCAGGCCCAATGAGCAGTTCTTC	CASRPNEQFF
TRBV7-3	TRBJ2-1	-	-	TGTGCCAGCAGCGGCGGTGGCGGTGAGCAGTTCTTC	CASSGGGGEQFF
TRBV5-1	TRBJ2-3	TRBD2	-	TGCGCCAGCAATAACCTTGGGACTAGCGGGGGGGCCACAGATACGCAGTATTTT	CASNNLGTSGGATDTQYF
TRBV5-6	TRBJ1-1	-	once	TGTGCCAGCAGCGTGACCGGGAACTACATGAACACTGAAGCTTTCTTT	CASSVTGNYMNTEAFF
TRBV5-1	TRBJ2-7	-	-	TGCGCCAGCAGCTTTCCAGGGGATGAGCAGTACTTC	CASSFPGDEQYF
TRBV5-1	TRBJ1-3	-	-	TGCGCCAGCAGCTTGGTCCTGCGGGATACCATATATTTT	CASSLVLRDTIYF
TRBV7-9	TRBJ2-7	-	-	TGTGCCAGCAGCTTAGTACAGGGACTTCTGTCCTACGAGCAGTACTTC	CASSLVQGLLSYEQYF
TRBV6-5	TRBJ1-5	-	-	TGTGCCAGCGGACAGACGTTTAGCAATCAGCCCCAGCATTTT	CASGQTFSNQPQHF